The rows below give T cell receptor beta chains drawn from one sample of a study of PD-L1 blockade in urothelial cancer. Some clones are missing from TCRdb's copy, which holds only in-frame ones; the method was immunoSEQ multiplex PCR. Altogether over 20,000 clones are present, around nine tenths being singletons, with the ten largest covering roughly 12%. Material: PBMCs, obtained around atezolizumab (anti-PD-L1) treatment. Receptors were obtained from a woman aged 60-70 years with urothelial cancer. Each CDR3 is given with its conserved first and last residue. D genes are given only for firm matches. Only some rows state a clone size, as once, few, many or a class for expanded clones.

v_call	d_call	clone_size	j_call	cdr3_aa	cdr3_nt
TRBV5-4	TRBD1	-	TRBJ1-1	CASSLIDRDEAFF	TGTGCCAGCAGCTTGATCGACAGGGATGAAGCTTTCTTT
TRBV5-6	TRBD2	-	TRBJ2-7	CASSLSGVSYEQYF	TGTGCCAGCAGCCTTAGCGGGGTCTCCTACGAGCAGTACTTC
TRBV7-8	TRBD1	-	TRBJ1-4	CASSLGFRGLDEKLFF	TGTGCCAGCAGCTTAGGGTTCAGGGGGCTGGATGAAAAACTGTTTTTT
TRBV7-9	-	-	TRBJ1-2	CASSLVGGTYGYTF	TGTGCCAGCAGCTTAGTGGGGGGGACCTATGGCTACACCTTC
TRBV9	-	-	TRBJ2-7	CASSVREGGTGAYEQYF	TGTGCCAGCAGCGTAAGAGAGGGGGGGACAGGAGCCTACGAGCAGTACTTC
TRBV15	TRBD2	-	TRBJ2-1	CATSTGLARNEQFF	TGTGCCACCAGCACCGGACTAGCTCGTAATGAGCAGTTCTTC
TRBV29-1	-	-	TRBJ2-7	CSVDRSGSSYEQYF	TGCAGCGTTGATCGTAGCGGAAGCTCCTACGAGCAGTACTTC
TRBV11-3	-	-	TRBJ2-5	CASSLMSGETQYF	TGTGCCAGCAGCTTAATGAGCGGGGAGACCCAGTACTTC
TRBV19	-	-	TRBJ2-1	CASSIRESRINNEQFF	TGTGCCAGTAGTATAAGGGAGAGCCGGATTAACAATGAGCAGTTCTTC
TRBV6-6	-	-	TRBJ1-6	CASSYSRAGNSPLHF	TGTGCCAGCAGTTACTCGAGGGCAGGTAATTCACCCCTCCACTTT
TRBV15	TRBD2	-	TRBJ2-2	CATSRVGTSNTGELFF	TGTGCCACCAGCAGAGTTGGGACTAGCAACACCGGGGAGCTGTTTTTT
TRBV19	-	-	TRBJ2-1	CASSIANTDYNEQFF	TGTGCCAGTAGTATAGCCAATACAGACTACAATGAGCAGTTCTTC
TRBV12-5	TRBD2	-	TRBJ2-1	CASGPAAGGYNEQFF	TGTGCTAGTGGTCCCGCAGCGGGGGGTTACAATGAGCAGTTCTTC
TRBV15	-	-	TRBJ2-7	CATSRGRGYEQYF	TGTGCCACCAGCAGGGGGAGAGGCTACGAGCAGTACTTC
TRBV7-9	-	-	TRBJ1-5	CASSRDSNQPQHF	TGTGCCAGCAGCCGGGACTCCAATCAGCCCCAGCATTTT
TRBV7-9	TRBD1	once	TRBJ1-6	CASSLEGQLHNSPLHF	TGTGCCAGCAGCTTAGAGGGACAGCTCCATAATTCACCCCTCCACTTT
TRBV7-9	TRBD2	-	TRBJ2-7	CASSAFTSGVEEQYF	TGTGCCAGCAGCGCCTTCACTAGCGGGGTGGAAGAGCAGTACTTC
TRBV5-4	-	-	TRBJ1-4	CASSPTTGLLKEKLFF	TGTGCCAGCAGCCCCACTACAGGGCTTCTCAAGGAAAAACTGTTTTTT
TRBV18	-	-	TRBJ1-4	CASSPPLSGGTGNEKLFF	TGTGCCAGCTCACCACCCCTATCGGGGGGAACAGGAAATGAAAAACTGTTTTTT
TRBV18	-	-	TRBJ1-4	CASSSGLNEKLFF	TGTGCCAGCTCATCCGGTCTTAATGAAAAACTGTTTTTT
TRBV5-4	TRBD1	-	TRBJ2-2	CASSFRGRDTGELFF	TGTGCCAGCAGCTTCAGGGGGCGCGACACCGGGGAGCTGTTTTTT
TRBV5-1	-	-	TRBJ1-4	CASSLGGVGEKLFF	TGCGCCAGCAGCCTAGGGGGAGTAGGGGAAAAACTGTTTTTT
TRBV16	TRBD1	once	TRBJ2-2	CASSQSGTGSGELFF	TGTGCCAGCAGCCAATCCGGGACAGGGTCCGGGGAGCTGTTTTTT
TRBV7-8	TRBD1	once	TRBJ1-4	CASSLGDRGRVVEKLFF	TGTGCCAGCAGCTTAGGGGACAGGGGGCGCGTAGTGGAAAAACTGTTTTTT
TRBV10-3	TRBD2	-	TRBJ2-1	CAIGLAGEYNEQFF	TGTGCCATCGGACTAGCGGGAGAGTACAATGAGCAGTTCTTC
TRBV27	TRBD2	-	TRBJ2-7	CASGLAYEQYF	TGTGCCAGTGGACTAGCTTACGAGCAGTACTTC
TRBV19	-	-	TRBJ1-5	CASSIDWAPTGALHF	TGTGCCAGTAGTATAGATTGGGCCCCGACAGGAGCTCTGCATTTT
TRBV5-6	TRBD1	-	TRBJ2-7	CASSHERGTATYEQYF	TGTGCCAGCAGCCATGAGAGAGGGACAGCAACCTACGAGCAGTACTTC
TRBV15	-	-	TRBJ2-1	CATSRERDSYNEQFF	TGTGCCACCAGCAGAGAAAGAGACAGTTACAATGAGCAGTTCTTC
TRBV28	-	-	TRBJ1-2	CASSLSAGHGYTF	TGTGCCAGCAGTTTGAGCGCAGGGCATGGCTACACCTTC
TRBV10-3	-	-	TRBJ1-2	CAISGGAGVWAGYTF	TGTGCCATCAGTGGAGGGGCAGGGGTCTGGGCTGGCTACACCTTC
TRBV7-2	-	-	TRBJ2-2	CASSNRITTGELFF	TGTGCCAGCAGCAACAGGATTACTACCGGGGAGCTGTTTTTT
TRBV7-2	TRBD2	-	TRBJ2-2	CASSSPAGGPHTGELFF	TGTGCCAGCAGCTCCCCAGCGGGGGGGCCACACACCGGGGAGCTGTTTTTT
TRBV5-1	TRBD1	-	TRBJ2-7	CASSLAGTDYEQYF	TGCGCCAGCAGCTTGGCCGGGACAGACTACGAGCAGTACTTC
TRBV4-3	-	-	TRBJ2-1	CASSQELRRNEQFF	TGCGCCAGCAGCCAAGAATTAAGGAGGAATGAGCAGTTCTTC
TRBV28	-	-	TRBJ1-4	CASSLEGFSEKLFF	TGTGCCAGCAGTTTAGAGGGATTTAGCGAAAAACTGTTTTTT
TRBV10-3	TRBD2	-	TRBJ2-3	CAISETSGGLLNTQYF	TGTGCCATCAGTGAGACTAGCGGGGGACTCTTAAATACGCAGTATTTT
TRBV28	TRBD1	-	TRBJ2-7	CATETGGAQEQYF	TGTGCCACCGAGACAGGGGGCGCTCAGGAGCAGTACTTC
TRBV6-5	-	-	TRBJ1-1	CASQQGEGRNTEAFF	TGTGCCAGCCAACAGGGCGAGGGGAGGAACACTGAAGCTTTCTTT
TRBV29-1	TRBD1	-	TRBJ2-7	CSVKKNRGDYEQYF	TGCAGCGTTAAAAAGAACAGGGGCGACTACGAGCAGTACTTC
TRBV20-1	-	-	TRBJ2-7	CSASLTVEQYF	TGCAGTGCTAGCCTCACAGTTGAGCAGTACTTC
TRBV11-2	TRBD1	once	TRBJ2-7	CASSSHRGSYEQYF	TGTGCCAGCAGCTCTCACAGGGGTTCCTACGAGCAGTACTTC
TRBV5-1	TRBD1	-	TRBJ1-2	CASSPSRDSTGETF	TGCGCCAGCAGCCCCAGCCGGGACTCCACAGGGGAGACCTTC
TRBV7-9	-	-	TRBJ2-2	CASSLLGTNTGELFF	TGTGCCAGCAGCTTATTGGGCACGAACACCGGGGAGCTGTTTTTT
TRBV9	-	once	TRBJ2-7	CASSVDHYEQYF	TGTGCCAGCAGCGTAGATCACTACGAGCAGTACTTC
TRBV5-1	TRBD2	-	TRBJ2-1	CASSSRLADNEQFF	TGCGCCAGCAGCTCCCGACTAGCGGACAATGAGCAGTTCTTC
TRBV7-3	TRBD1	-	TRBJ2-7	CASSSGTGGTYEQYF	TGTGCCAGCAGCTCCGGGACAGGGGGGACCTACGAGCAGTACTTC
TRBV28	TRBD1	-	TRBJ2-5	CASSLLSDRGGQETQYF	TGTGCCAGCAGTTTATTATCGGACAGGGGTGGGCAAGAGACCCAGTACTTC
TRBV7-2	-	-	TRBJ2-1	CASSPKGTQKQFF	TGTGCCAGCAGCCCGAAGGGGACTCAGAAGCAGTTCTTC
TRBV6-1	-	-	TRBJ2-7	CASSETRFWEQYF	TGTGCCAGCAGTGAGACACGTTTCTGGGAGCAGTACTTC
TRBV2	TRBD2	-	TRBJ2-4	CASSGLAGGVAKNIQYF	TGTGCCAGCAGTGGGCTAGCGGGGGGCGTAGCCAAAAACATTCAGTACTTC
TRBV10-3	-	-	TRBJ1-1	CAISRTVNTEAFF	TGTGCCATCAGTCGGACAGTGAACACTGAAGCTTTCTTT
TRBV19	-	few	TRBJ2-1	CASSYNNEQFF	TGTGCCAGCTCATACAACAATGAGCAGTTCTTC
TRBV28	-	once	TRBJ2-7	CASTSRGPPYEQYF	TGTGCCAGCACCTCCAGGGGACCCCCCTACGAGCAGTACTTC
TRBV7-8	-	-	TRBJ2-7	CASSAQGGYEQYF	TGTGCCAGCAGCGCCCAGGGGGGCTACGAGCAGTACTTC
TRBV7-2	-	-	TRBJ2-7	CASSLSRGARSYEQYF	TGTGCCAGCAGCTTATCCCGGGGGGCCCGTTCCTACGAGCAGTACTTC
TRBV6-5	-	-	TRBJ2-2	CASLADLNTGELFF	TGTGCCAGCTTAGCGGATCTCAACACCGGGGAGCTGTTTTTT
TRBV18	-	-	TRBJ2-1	CASSPLQGKDNEQFF	TGTGCCAGCTCACCCCTCCAGGGGAAAGACAATGAGCAGTTCTTC
TRBV6-6	TRBD1	-	TRBJ1-4	CASSYRDRGGEKLFF	TGTGCCAGCAGTTACCGCGACAGGGGTGGTGAAAAACTGTTTTTT
TRBV9	-	once	TRBJ2-4	CASSGHREGGVAKNIQYF	TGTGCCAGCTCGGGCCACCGCGAGGGGGGGGTGGCCAAAAACATTCAGTACTTC